The 31 T cell receptor beta chains presented below share a single source sample, sequenced in a study of blood T cell repertoires in COVID-19. Only in-frame clones appear in the TCRdb table, and some are missing; sequencing was by immunoSEQ multiplex PCR. This sample yields under 130,000 clones, of which roughly 80% are seen a single time; roughly a fifth belongs to the top ten. The sample consisted of peripheral blood. The source of these receptors is a woman in her 70s with acute or convalescent COVID-19.

J is TRBJ2-1 and V is TRBV4-1; 8 nucleotides match TRBD2. Trimming took 4 bases from V and 0 from J; bases not matched to a gene: 14. Germline V gives CDR1 MGHRA, CDR2 YSYEKL. CDR3 length: 19 residues. CDR3 residues: CASSRSSPGGVYSYNEQFF. The DNA of the CDR3 is TGCGCCAGCAGCCGATCCTCACCCGGGGGGGTATACTCCTACAATGAGCAGTTCTTC.

The chain is built from TRBV29-1 and TRBJ2-2, with 9 bases identical to TRBD1. The germline V gene encodes CDR1 SQVTM and CDR2 ANQGSEA. The CDR3 spans 12 residues. Losses at the gene ends were 4 bases for V and 7 bases for J; bases not matched to a gene: 1. CDR3 sequence reads: CSVATGGGELFF. The CDR3 DNA reads as TGCAGCGTTGCGACAGGGGGCGGGGAGCTGTTTTTT.

The chain recombines TRBV28 with TRBJ2-6; tentative D call: TRBD1 (5 bases). V gave up 2 bases and J gave up 0 bases, with 17 bases separating them. This CDR3 contains 19 residues. Germline V gene lookup returns CDR1 MDHEN and CDR2 SYDVKM. The CDR3 DNA reads TGTGCCAGCAGTTTAGAAGGAGCAGGGAAGACCTCTGGGGCCAACGTCCTGACTTTC. Protein sequence: CASSLEGAGKTSGANVLTF.

V usage is TRBV3-1 (or the pseudogene TRBV3-2) and J usage is TRBJ1-1, with 8 bases aligning to TRBD1. This CDR3 has 17 amino acids. Losses at the gene ends were 0 bases for V and 2 bases for J; bases not matched to a gene: 8. CDR1 is LGHDT, CDR2 YNNKEL, per germline (reference sequence). The CDR3 DNA follows: TGTGCCAGCAGCCAAGATCGGCAGGGGGCATCAAACACTGAAGCTTTCTTT. Translated, it gives CASSQDRQGASNTEAFF.

This clone has just one count. The CDR3 reads CASSHTWAEKLFF. The CDR3, as DNA: TGTGCCAGCAGCCACACGTGGGCTGAAAAACTGTTTTTT. The chain joins TRBV7-9 to TRBJ1-4; D is unresolved. The length of the CDR3 is 13 residues. Trimming took off 5 bases at V and 7 bases at J, with 11 bases between the two ends. Germline V gives CDR1 SEHNR, CDR2 FQNEAQ (reference sequence).

The chain uses TRBV2 and TRBJ2-7; D is uncertain. CDR3 size: 12 residues. Looked up from germline, CDR1 is SNHLY and CDR2 is FYNNEI. Trimming pared 7 bases from V and 2 bases from J, leaving 9 bases between. DNA for the CDR3: TGTGCCAGCAAAGACGGAGCCTACGAGCAGTACTTC. Its translation is CASKDGAYEQYF.

The chain couples TRBV30 to TRBJ1-1; D remains unclear. V was cut by 0 bases and J by 1 base, with 12 bases left in between. The germline V gene encodes CDR1 GTSNPN and CDR2 SVGIG (reference sequence). CDR3 length: 15 amino acids. The CDR3 region is CAWSVPGWGNTEAFF. DNA for the CDR3: TGTGCCTGGAGTGTTCCGGGGTGGGGGAACACTGAAGCTTTCTTT.

J is TRBJ1-1 and V is TRBV5-1; TRBD1 aligns across 7 bases. In germline, CDR1 is SGHRS, CDR2 YFSETQ. The CDR3 has 19 residues. The junction had 18 bases not matched to a gene; V was cut back by 0 bases and J by 4 bases. The CDR3 loop is CASSLVWVGSGGESTEAFF. The CDR3 DNA follows: TGCGCCAGCAGCTTGGTATGGGTTGGGTCAGGGGGTGAGAGCACTGAAGCTTTCTTT. Variable domain in full (rest from reference TRBV5-1 and TRBJ1-1): KAGVTQTPRYLIKTRGQQVTLSCSPISGHRSVSWYQQTPGQGLQFLFEYFSETQRNKGNFPGRFSGRQFSNSRSEMNVSTLELGDSALYLCASSLVWVGSGGESTEAFFGQGTRLTVV.

This clone was seen only a few times. This chain uses TRBV9 with TRBJ2-7; D might be TRBD2 (8 bases). CDR1 is SGDLS and CDR2 is YYNGEE in the germline V gene. Trimming cost V 4 bases and J 3 bases, with 17 bases left between them. The CDR3 totals 15 residues. The CDR3 reads CASSPGGLDVYEQYF. The CDR3 DNA reads TGTGCCAGCAGCCCAGGGGGACTAGACGTCTACGAGCAGTACTTC.

V is TRBV28 and J is TRBJ2-7, with 10 positions matching TRBD2. CDR1 is MDHEN and CDR2 is SYDVKM in the germline V gene. This CDR3 has 16 amino acids. Trimming at V came to 5 bases and at J to 3 bases, leaving 10 bases not matched to a gene. Written as DNA, the CDR3 is TGTGCCAGCAGTCCAACCGGGACTAGCGCCTTCTACGAGCAGTACTTC. Its protein is CASSPTGTSAFYEQYF.

This clone was seen just once. V gene TRBV5-1 combines with J gene TRBJ1-1, with TRBD1 matching over 7 bases. Germline V gene lookup returns CDR1 SGHRS and CDR2 YFSETQ. The CDR3 runs 16 residues. V shed 0 bases, J shed 1 base, and the junction held 6 bases outside the gene matches. CDR3 DNA sequence: TGCGCCAGCAGCTTGGAAATAGGGGGCGAGAACACTGAAGCTTTCTTT. Residues: CASSLEIGGENTEAFF.

In DNA form, the CDR3 reads TGTGCCAGCAGTTATTCCCTCGGAAAACTGTTTTTT. Amino acids: CASSYSLGKLFF. The chain has TRBV6-2 or TRBV6-3 and TRBJ1-4; D unclear. The V and J ends lost 3 bases and 10 bases respectively, with 9 bases between them. The CDR3 is 12 amino acids. Germline V CDR1 and CDR2: MNHEY, SVGEGT.

This clone has a handful of counts. CDR3 region: CASSLGQSNYGYTF. The CDR3 nucleotides read TGCGCCAGCAGCTTGGGACAGAGCAACTATGGCTACACCTTC. This rearrangement joins TRBV5-1 to TRBJ1-2; a possible D gene is TRBD1 (5 bases). CDR1 and CDR2 (germline): SGHRS, YFSETQ. The CDR3 covers 14 residues. The V end lost 0 bases, the J end lost 2 bases, and 8 bases lay between the germline ends.

V gene TRBV5-1 combines with J gene TRBJ2-3; the D gene is possibly TRBD1 (6 bases). The V end lost 5 bases, the J end lost 2 bases, and 12 bases lay between the germline ends. Germline values: CDR1 SGHRS, CDR2 YFSETQ. CDR3 length equals 14 residues. CDR3 protein: CASSGGRVTDTQYF. CDR3 nucleotide sequence: TGCGCCAGCAGTGGGGGCCGGGTCACAGATACGCAGTATTTT. Looking up the rest from reference TRBV5-1 and TRBJ2-3 gives the full variable domain: KAGVTQTPRYLIKTRGQQVTLSCSPISGHRSVSWYQQTPGQGLQFLFEYFSETQRNKGNFPGRFSGRQFSNSRSEMNVSTLELGDSALYLCASSGGRVTDTQYFGPGTRLTVL.

This clone showed up just a few times. V and J are TRBV29-1 and TRBJ1-1; D might be TRBD1 (5 bases). The V and J ends lost 6 bases and 4 bases respectively, with 18 bases between them. CDR1 SQVTM and CDR2 ANQGSEA come from the germline V gene. The CDR3 has 14 residues. The CDR3, as DNA: TGCAGCGTGACAGTTTTAGGAACGAGCACTGAAGCTTTCTTT. This gives the protein CSVTVLGTSTEAFF.

V and J are TRBV7-9 and TRBJ1-2; 9 bases are a match to TRBD1. Germline V gene lookup returns CDR1 SEHNR and CDR2 FQNEAQ (reference sequence). The CDR3 runs 15 residues. V was pared by 5 bases and J by 3 bases, with 7 bases of the junction left unmatched. The DNA of the CDR3 is TGTGCCAGCAGCCACCATAGGACAGGGGACTATGGCTACACCTTC. Protein product: CASSHHRTGDYGYTF.

This clone was counted a few times. V is TRBV25-1 and J is TRBJ1-3; unclear D gene. CDR3 length: 15 amino acids. V shed 5 bases and J shed 4 bases, with 15 bases lying between them. The V gene's germline CDR1 is MGHDK and CDR2 SYGVNS. The CDR3 DNA reads as TGTGCCAGCAGTATTCCGCGGGGAAGGGGAAACACCATATATTTT. Its protein product is CASSIPRGRGNTIYF.

Worth noting for this clone: The final CDR3 position lacks the conserved phenylalanine or tryptophan, pointing to a likely read error. It is unclear where the CDR3 begins or ends on the DNA, so no DNA is shown, and the CDR3 is as TCRdb lists it. This chain joins TRBV30 and TRBJ2-7; the table gives TRBD1 as D, unverified against the DNA. The germline V gene has CDR1 GTSNPN and CDR2 SVGIG (reference sequence). A total of 12 residues make up the CDR3, ends included. CDR3 protein: CAWSVLQGPITL.

V is TRBV27 and J is TRBJ1-2; 8 bases match TRBD1. The CDR3 runs to 14 residues. V dropped 0 bases and J dropped 5; count of bases not matched to a gene: 2. The germline V gene encodes CDR1 MNHEY and CDR2 SMNVEV (reference sequence). CDR3 in amino acids: CASSLSGQGYGYTF. The DNA of the CDR3 is TGTGCCAGCAGTTTATCTGGACAGGGATATGGCTACACCTTC.

In DNA form, the CDR3 reads TGTGCCAGCAGCTTAGAGGGGGGTCTTGGGCAACTCGGCTACACCTTC. It specifies CASSLEGGLGQLGYTF. The chain couples TRBV11-2 to TRBJ1-2, with D possibly TRBD1 on 5 matching bases. The length of the CDR3 is 16 residues. V dropped 0 bases and J dropped 8 bases, with 19 bases sitting between them. CDR1 SGHAT and CDR2 FQNNGV come from the germline V gene.

The chain is built from TRBV6-2 or TRBV6-3 and TRBJ1-2; 7 positions agree with TRBD1. CDR1 is MNHEY, CDR2 SVGEGT, per germline. J was trimmed by 8 bases and V by 2 bases; bases with no gene match: 8. The CDR3 length is 14 residues. CDR3 sequence reads: CASSYEGALSGYTF. The CDR3 nucleotides read TGTGCCAGCAGTTACGAGGGGGCGCTTTCGGGCTACACCTTC.

This clone was detected a few times. The V and J genes are TRBV19 and TRBJ1-1; D is undetermined. From germline, CDR1 is LNHDA and CDR2 SQIVND (reference sequence). Trimming took off 5 bases at V and 0 bases at J, with 13 bases between the two ends. The CDR3 sequence is 15 residues long. The CDR3 sequence: CASSPPGRMNTEAFF. Here the CDR3 DNA reads TGTGCCAGTAGTCCCCCGGGGAGAATGAACACTGAAGCTTTCTTT.

For the CDR3, the DNA is TGTGCCTGGAGAATTTCCGGACAGAACACTGAAGCTTTCTTT. Translated, it gives CAWRISGQNTEAFF. This chain uses TRBV30 with TRBJ1-1; D is perhaps TRBD1 (5 bases). The CDR3 has 14 residues. Looked up from germline, CDR1 is GTSNPN and CDR2 is SVGIG (reference sequence). Trimming pared 3 bases from V and 1 base from J, leaving 12 bases between.

This clone was counted only a few times. The chain combines TRBV9 with TRBJ1-6; a possible D gene is TRBD1 (6 bases). The length of the CDR3 is 15 residues. Looked up from germline, CDR1 is SGDLS and CDR2 is YYNGEE. Trimming cost V 0 bases and J 10 bases, with 14 bases left between them. CDR3 sequence (DNA): TGTGCCAGCAGCGTAGAGGGGGATCTTCGGTCACCCCTCCACTTT. Translated, it gives CASSVEGDLRSPLHF.

V gene TRBV9 combines with J gene TRBJ1-1; 7 bases line up with TRBD1. V was pared by 4 bases and J by 1 base, with 4 bases of the junction left unmatched. Germline V lookup: CDR1 SGDLS, CDR2 YYNGEE. The CDR3 has 14 amino acids. DNA of the CDR3: TGTGCCAGCAGCCTCGGGACAGCGAACACTGAAGCTTTCTTT. It translates to CASSLGTANTEAFF.

The chain links TRBV7-9 to TRBJ2-2; TRBD1 matches at 7 bases. Germline V gene lookup returns CDR1 SEHNR and CDR2 FQNEAQ (reference sequence). V gave up 7 bases and J gave up 1 base; unmatched junction bases: 6. The CDR3 length is 15 residues. The CDR3 sequence is CASITGTENTGELFF. The CDR3 DNA sequence: TGTGCCAGCATCACCGGGACAGAGAACACCGGGGAGCTGTTTTTT.

This clone was recorded many times. The V and J genes are TRBV19 and TRBJ1-1, with TRBD1 matching 7 bases. The ends lost 5 bases at V and 1 base at J; junction bases unmatched: 1. Germline V gene lookup returns CDR1 LNHDA and CDR2 SQIVND (reference sequence). The CDR3 loop spans 13 amino acids. CDR3: CASSRTGNTEAFF. DNA for the CDR3: TGTGCCAGTAGTCGGACAGGGAACACTGAAGCTTTCTTT.

This clone was counted only a few times. V and J are TRBV6-1 and TRBJ2-2; 9 nucleotides line up with TRBD2. CDR1 is MNHNS and CDR2 is SASEGT in the germline V gene. J was trimmed by 2 bases and V by 0 bases; bases with no gene match: 1. This CDR3 is built from 16 residues. CDR3 region: CASSEASGGNTGELFF. The CDR3 DNA follows: TGTGCCAGCAGTGAAGCTAGCGGGGGCAACACCGGGGAGCTGTTTTTT.

J is TRBJ1-2 and V is TRBV2, with a weak D call TRBD1 (5 bases). The CDR3 runs 15 residues. Trimming removed 0 bases from V and 4 bases from J, with 12 bases in between. Looked up from germline, CDR1 is SNHLY and CDR2 is FYNNEI. CDR3 amino acids: CASSEAGLSAYGYTF. The CDR3 bases are TGTGCCAGCAGTGAAGCGGGGCTGTCGGCCTATGGCTACACCTTC. Based on the CDR3 plus reference TRBV2 and TRBJ1-2, the full variable domain is EPEVTQTPSHQVTQMGQEVILRCVPISNHLYFYWYRQILGQKVEFLVSFYNNEISEKSEIFDDQFSVERPDGSNFTLKIRSTKLEDSAMYFCASSEAGLSAYGYTFGSGTRLTVV.

The CDR3 region is CASSLAPSATNEKLFF. The CDR3 coding sequence is TGTGCCAGCAGCTTAGCCCCGTCCGCAACTAATGAAAAACTGTTTTTT. This rearrangement joins TRBV7-9 to TRBJ1-4; D is undetermined. CDR1 is SEHNR and CDR2 is FQNEAQ in the germline V gene (reference sequence). The V end lost 0 bases, the J end lost 0 bases, and 8 bases lay between the germline ends. This CDR3 spans 16 amino acids.

The chain uses TRBV2 and TRBJ1-2; unclear D gene. V was shortened by 6 bases and J by 1 base, with 21 bases between the two germline ends. Germline-derived CDR1 and CDR2 are SNHLY and FYNNEI. This CDR3 has 17 amino acids. CDR3 bases: TGTGCCAGCAGAGCGCCCTCCGGACTCGAGGGTAACTATGGCTACACCTTC. Amino acid sequence: CASRAPSGLEGNYGYTF.